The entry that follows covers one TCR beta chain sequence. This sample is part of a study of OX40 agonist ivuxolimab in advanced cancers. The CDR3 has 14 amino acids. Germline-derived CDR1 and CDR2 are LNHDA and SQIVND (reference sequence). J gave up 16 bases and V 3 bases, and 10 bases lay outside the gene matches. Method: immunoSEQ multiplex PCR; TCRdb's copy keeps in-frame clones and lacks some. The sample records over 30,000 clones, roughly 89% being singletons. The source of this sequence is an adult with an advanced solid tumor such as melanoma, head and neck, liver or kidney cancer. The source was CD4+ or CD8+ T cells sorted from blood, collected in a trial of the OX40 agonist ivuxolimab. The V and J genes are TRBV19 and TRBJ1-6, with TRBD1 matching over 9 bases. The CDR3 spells CASSMRTGALNLHF. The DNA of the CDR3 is TGTGCCAGTAGTATGAGGACAGGGGCTTTGAATCTCCACTTT. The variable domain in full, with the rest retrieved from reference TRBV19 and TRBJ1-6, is DGGITQSPKYLFRKEGQNVTLSCEQNLNHDAMYWYRQDPGQGLRLIYYSQIVNDFQKGDIAEGYSVSREKKESFPLTVTSAQKNPTAFYLCASSMRTGALNLHFGNGTRLTVT.